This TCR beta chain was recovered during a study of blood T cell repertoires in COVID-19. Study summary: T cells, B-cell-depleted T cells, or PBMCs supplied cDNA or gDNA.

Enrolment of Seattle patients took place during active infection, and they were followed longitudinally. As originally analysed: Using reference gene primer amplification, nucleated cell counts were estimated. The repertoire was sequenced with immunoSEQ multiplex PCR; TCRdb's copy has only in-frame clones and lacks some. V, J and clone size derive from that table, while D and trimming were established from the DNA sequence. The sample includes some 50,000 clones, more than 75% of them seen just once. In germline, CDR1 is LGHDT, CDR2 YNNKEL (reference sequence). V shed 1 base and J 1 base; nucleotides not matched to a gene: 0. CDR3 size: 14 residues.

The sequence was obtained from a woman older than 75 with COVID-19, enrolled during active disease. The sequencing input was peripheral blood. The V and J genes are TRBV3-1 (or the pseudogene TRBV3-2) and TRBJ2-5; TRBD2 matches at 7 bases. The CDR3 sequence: CASSQVAGQETQYF. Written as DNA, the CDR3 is TGTGCCAGCAGCCAAGTAGCGGGCCAAGAGACCCAGTACTTC.